The rows below give T cell receptor beta chains drawn from one sample of a study of OX40 agonist ivuxolimab in advanced cancers. Here immunoSEQ multiplex PCR was the method, and the copy in TCRdb shows in-frame clones only, minus some. The sample includes about 73,000 clones, around four fifths seen only once; the top ten take 2% to 2.5%. Source: CD4+ or CD8+ T cells sorted from blood, taken in a trial of the OX40 agonist ivuxolimab. Receptors originate from an adult with an advanced solid tumor such as melanoma, head and neck, liver or kidney cancer. The CDR3 runs from the conserved cysteine through the conserved F or W. D genes are given only for firm matches. The size field is filled for only some rows; it gives once, few, many or a size class.

D gene: -
V gene: TRBV4-3
J gene: TRBJ2-5
clone size: -
CDR3 protein: CASGQGWKYQETQYF
CDR3 DNA: TGCGCCAGCGGCCAAGGTTGGAAGTACCAAGAGACCCAGTACTTC

D gene: -
V gene: TRBV28
J gene: TRBJ2-5
clone size: -
CDR3 protein: CASSLLRETQYF
CDR3 DNA: TGTGCCAGCAGTTTATTGAGAGAGACCCAGTACTTC

D gene: -
V gene: TRBV7-2
J gene: TRBJ2-1
clone size: -
CDR3 protein: CASSVEVYNEQFF
CDR3 DNA: TGTGCCAGCTCCGTCGAGGTGTACAATGAGCAGTTCTTC

D gene: -
V gene: TRBV7-9
J gene: TRBJ2-5
clone size: -
CDR3 protein: CASSQEETQYF
CDR3 DNA: TGTGCCAGCAGCCAGGAAGAGACCCAGTACTTC

D gene: TRBD1
V gene: TRBV9
J gene: TRBJ2-5
clone size: -
CDR3 protein: CASSVDRAQETQYF
CDR3 DNA: TGTGCCAGCAGCGTTGACAGGGCCCAAGAGACCCAGTACTTC

D gene: -
V gene: TRBV6-1
J gene: TRBJ1-2
clone size: -
CDR3 protein: CASLKRAEEGYGYTF
CDR3 DNA: TGTGCCAGCCTGAAGAGGGCGGAGGAGGGGTATGGCTACACCTTC

D gene: TRBD1
V gene: TRBV6-6
J gene: TRBJ2-2
clone size: -
CDR3 protein: CASRDRGRGTGELFF
CDR3 DNA: TGTGCCAGCAGAGACAGGGGGCGCGGAACCGGGGAGCTGTTTTTT

D gene: -
V gene: TRBV5-6
J gene: TRBJ2-7
clone size: -
CDR3 protein: CASSLKTWEQYF
CDR3 DNA: TGTGCCAGCAGCTTGAAGACCTGGGAGCAGTACTTC

D gene: -
V gene: TRBV7-6
J gene: TRBJ2-3
clone size: -
CDR3 protein: CASRETDQATDTQYF
CDR3 DNA: TGTGCCAGCAGGGAGACAGACCAAGCCACAGATACGCAGTATTTT

D gene: TRBD2
V gene: TRBV6-6
J gene: TRBJ2-7
clone size: -
CDR3 protein: CASSYRGGSTSYEQYF
CDR3 DNA: TGTGCCAGCAGTTACCGTGGCGGGAGCACCTCCTACGAGCAGTACTTC

D gene: -
V gene: TRBV10-3
J gene: TRBJ2-1
clone size: -
CDR3 protein: CAISTSITHNEQFF
CDR3 DNA: TGTGCCATCAGTACGAGCATCACCCACAATGAGCAGTTCTTC

D gene: TRBD1
V gene: TRBV7-2
J gene: TRBJ2-7
clone size: -
CDR3 protein: CASSTLRDRGSEQYF
CDR3 DNA: TGTGCCAGCAGCACCCTCCGGGACAGGGGATCCGAGCAGTACTTC

D gene: TRBD1
V gene: TRBV7-8
J gene: TRBJ1-5
clone size: -
CDR3 protein: CASSPFLQGNQPQHF
CDR3 DNA: TGTGCCAGCAGCCCCTTTCTACAGGGGAATCAGCCCCAGCATTTT

D gene: -
V gene: TRBV7-2
J gene: TRBJ1-6
clone size: -
CDR3 protein: CASSLDPNKHSPLHF
CDR3 DNA: TGTGCCAGCAGCTTAGACCCTAACAAGCATTCACCCCTCCACTTT

D gene: -
V gene: TRBV6-5
J gene: TRBJ2-7
clone size: -
CDR3 protein: CASRGFYEQYF
CDR3 DNA: TGTGCCAGCAGGGGGTTCTACGAGCAGTACTTC

D gene: TRBD1
V gene: TRBV10-3
J gene: TRBJ1-4
clone size: -
CDR3 protein: CAISEYGQGLEKLFF
CDR3 DNA: TGTGCCATCAGTGAGTACGGACAGGGACTTGAAAAACTGTTTTTT

D gene: -
V gene: TRBV29-1
J gene: TRBJ2-1
clone size: -
CDR3 protein: CSVVGNRVRRNNEQFF
CDR3 DNA: TGCAGCGTTGTCGGCAACAGGGTACGCCGGAACAATGAGCAGTTCTTC

D gene: TRBD1
V gene: TRBV30
J gene: TRBJ1-6
clone size: -
CDR3 protein: CAWSPRTGSASPLHF
CDR3 DNA: TGTGCCTGGAGTCCGAGGACAGGGTCGGCTTCACCCCTCCACTTT

D gene: TRBD2
V gene: TRBV11-2
J gene: TRBJ2-7
clone size: -
CDR3 protein: CASGGTSVSYEQYF
CDR3 DNA: TGTGCCAGCGGAGGGACTAGCGTCTCCTACGAGCAGTACTTC

D gene: -
V gene: TRBV6-5
J gene: TRBJ1-3
clone size: -
CDR3 protein: CASSYVGTGSGNTIYF
CDR3 DNA: TGTGCCAGCAGTTACGTCGGCACTGGCTCTGGAAACACCATATATTTT

D gene: TRBD1
V gene: TRBV6-6
J gene: TRBJ1-1
clone size: once
CDR3 protein: CASSRDRGTEAFF
CDR3 DNA: TGTGCCAGCAGTCGGGACAGGGGGACTGAAGCTTTCTTT

D gene: -
V gene: TRBV19
J gene: TRBJ1-3
clone size: -
CDR3 protein: CASSSRARGPGNTIYF
CDR3 DNA: TGTGCCAGTAGTTCCCGGGCTCGGGGACCTGGAAACACCATATATTTT

D gene: -
V gene: TRBV5-4
J gene: TRBJ2-2
clone size: -
CDR3 protein: CASRRQGDTGELFF
CDR3 DNA: TGTGCCAGCCGCCGTCAAGGGGACACCGGGGAGCTGTTTTTT

D gene: -
V gene: TRBV5-5
J gene: TRBJ1-3
clone size: -
CDR3 protein: CASSLGPGGNTIYF
CDR3 DNA: TGTGCCAGCAGCTTGGGACCTGGCGGAAACACCATATATTTT

D gene: -
V gene: TRBV11-1
J gene: TRBJ1-1
clone size: few
CDR3 protein: CASSLGLGGRTEAFF
CDR3 DNA: TGTGCCAGCAGCTTAGGACTCGGGGGTCGAACTGAAGCTTTCTTT

D gene: -
V gene: TRBV27
J gene: TRBJ2-1
clone size: -
CDR3 protein: CASSLSWGGTYNEQFF
CDR3 DNA: TGTGCCAGCAGTTTATCTTGGGGGGGCACCTACAATGAGCAGTTCTTC

D gene: TRBD2
V gene: TRBV6-5
J gene: TRBJ2-1
clone size: -
CDR3 protein: CASARGRGINEQFF
CDR3 DNA: TGTGCCAGCGCCCGTGGGCGGGGGATCAATGAGCAGTTCTTC

D gene: TRBD1
V gene: TRBV19
J gene: TRBJ1-6
clone size: -
CDR3 protein: CASSKRRQGGNAYNSPLHF
CDR3 DNA: TGTGCCAGTAGTAAAAGGAGACAGGGGGGTAACGCCTATAATTCACCCCTCCACTTT

D gene: -
V gene: TRBV5-1
J gene: TRBJ2-3
clone size: -
CDR3 protein: CASSGGGASTDTQYF
CDR3 DNA: TGCGCCAGCAGCGGAGGCGGGGCCAGCACAGATACGCAGTATTTT

D gene: -
V gene: TRBV7-2
J gene: TRBJ2-4
clone size: once
CDR3 protein: CASSSRSPAWNIQYF
CDR3 DNA: TGTGCCAGCAGCTCCCGGTCCCCGGCTTGGAACATTCAGTACTTC

D gene: -
V gene: TRBV4-3
J gene: TRBJ2-3
clone size: -
CDR3 protein: CASSQAGGGTDTQYF
CDR3 DNA: TGCGCCAGCAGCCAAGCGGGCGGGGGCACAGATACGCAGTATTTT

D gene: TRBD2
V gene: TRBV5-8
J gene: TRBJ2-7
clone size: -
CDR3 protein: CASSLGTSGRSTYEQYF
CDR3 DNA: TGTGCCAGCAGCCTGGGGACTAGCGGGAGGTCCACCTACGAGCAGTACTTC